These 18 T cell receptor beta chains were sequenced from one sample in a study of blood T cell repertoires in COVID-19. Generated by immunoSEQ multiplex PCR, the TCRdb table keeps only in-frame clones and is missing some. The sample records 110,000 to 150,000 clones, about nine tenths being singletons. The source material was PBMCs or T cells enriched from blood (not recorded which). The receptors shown here come from a man aged 55 to 70 who had recovered from COVID-19.

This clone was picked up one time. The J gene is TRBJ1-6, the V gene TRBV7-6; 8 positions agree with TRBD1. CDR1 SGHVS and CDR2 FNYEAQ come from the germline V gene. After removal of 2 bases from V and 5 bases from J, the junction contained 8 bases not matched to a gene. The CDR3 covers 17 residues. CDR3 sequence: CASSLSPGGADNSPLHF. CDR3 sequence (DNA): TGTGCCAGCAGCTTAAGTCCAGGGGGCGCCGATAATTCACCCCTCCACTTT.

The CDR3 DNA follows: TGTGCCGCCGCGGGTCGGAGCTCCTACAATGAGCAGTTCTTC. Its protein is CAAAGRSSYNEQFF. The chain uses TRBV28 and TRBJ2-1; TRBD2 is a possible D gene (5 bases). The CDR3 is 14 residues long. Germline V gene data show CDR1 as MDHEN and CDR2 as SYDVKM. V shed 11 bases and J shed 0 bases, with 14 bases lying between them.

The V gene is TRBV11-2, the J gene TRBJ1-1, with a tentative D call TRBD1 (5 bases). This CDR3 comprises 15 residues. Germline CDR1 and CDR2: SGHAT and FQNNGV. The V end was cut by 5 bases, the J end by 7 bases, with 20 bases between. CDR3 loop: CASSVAGTHGVEAFF. The CDR3 DNA is TGTGCCAGCAGCGTAGCCGGGACTCATGGTGTTGAAGCTTTCTTT. Full variable domain (remainder filled in from reference TRBV11-2 and TRBJ1-1): EAGVAQSPRYKIIEKRQSVAFWCNPISGHATLYWYQQILGQGPKLLIQFQNNGVVDDSQLPKDRFSAERLKGVDSTLKIQPAKLEDSAVYLCASSVAGTHGVEAFFGQGTRLTVV.

In DNA, the CDR3 is TGTGCCAGCAGTGTGGCAGGGGGTGGCTACACCTTC. Encoded protein: CASSVAGGGYTF. The chain recombines TRBV25-1 with TRBJ1-2; TRBD1 agrees at 7 bases. The V and J ends lost 4 bases and 7 bases, in that order; junction bases with no gene match: 3. CDR1 is MGHDK and CDR2 is SYGVNS in the germline V gene. This CDR3 has 12 amino acids.

The chain uses TRBV15 and TRBJ2-2, with 7 positions matching TRBD2. This CDR3 contains 15 residues. Germline loops: CDR1 LNHNV, CDR2 YYDKDF (reference sequence). V shed 2 bases and J 2 bases; nucleotides not matched to a gene: 2. The DNA of the CDR3 is TGTGCCACCAGCAGAAGCGGGGCTAACACCGGGGAGCTGTTTTTT. Its protein product is CATSRSGANTGELFF. Drawing the rest from reference TRBV15 and TRBJ2-2, the complete variable domain is DAMVIQNPRYQVTQFGKPVTLSCSQTLNHNVMYWYQQKSSQAPKLLFHYYDKDFNNEADTPDNFQSRRPNTSFCFLDIRSPGLGDTAMYLCATSRSGANTGELFFGEGSRLTVL.

This rearrangement joins TRBV2 to TRBJ1-1, with 7 bases fitting TRBD1. V gave up 6 bases and J gave up 1 base; unmatched junction bases: 5. Germline lookup yields CDR1 SNHLY and CDR2 FYNNEI. This CDR3 is built from 14 residues. CDR3 sequence (DNA): TGTGCCAGCAGGAAGGGACAGCAGAACACTGAAGCTTTCTTT. It yields the protein CASRKGQQNTEAFF.

The rearrangement uses TRBV5-1 and TRBJ1-3; D gene unclear. Looked up from germline, CDR1 is SGHRS and CDR2 is YFSETQ. This CDR3 comprises 15 residues. V was trimmed by 4 bases and J by 7 bases, leaving 18 bases between them. The CDR3 here is CASSPLIPAANTIYF. The CDR3 bases are TGCGCCAGCAGCCCACTAATACCGGCCGCGAACACCATATATTTT.

The gene calls are TRBV5-6 and TRBJ2-7; D uncertain. The germline V and J ends were trimmed by 0 bases and 4 bases, with 8 bases remaining between them. Germline CDR1 and CDR2: SGHDT and YYEEEE. This CDR3 region has 13 residues. CDR3 residues: CASSLGYGYEQYF. The CDR3 DNA reads as TGTGCCAGCAGCTTGGGCTACGGGTACGAGCAGTACTTC.

The chain links TRBV28 to TRBJ2-7; TRBD2 is a possible D gene (6 bases). Germline CDR1 MDHEN, CDR2 SYDVKM. Deletions cut 5 bases from V and 5 bases from J, with 22 bases between. The CDR3 is made up of 16 amino acids. CDR3 residues: CASSPPRQRVRHEQYF. Here the CDR3 DNA reads TGTGCCAGCAGTCCCCCCCGGCAGCGGGTTCGGCACGAGCAGTACTTC. The full variable domain, in which reference TRBV28 and TRBJ2-7 provide the parts outside the CDR3, is DVKVTQSSRYLVKRTGEKVFLECVQDMDHENMFWYRQDPGLGLRLIYFSYDVKMKEKGDIPEGYSVSREKKERFSLILESASTNQTSMYLCASSPPRQRVRHEQYFGPGTRLTVT.

This sequence joins TRBV2 and TRBJ2-7, with 12 positions matching TRBD1. CDR1 and CDR2 from the germline V gene are SNHLY and FYNNEI. The CDR3 is made up of 15 amino acids. The junction had 10 bases not matched to a gene; V was cut back by 8 bases and J by 5 bases. CDR3 sequence reads: CASGEGQGARDEQYF. Here the CDR3 DNA reads TGTGCCAGCGGGGAGGGACAGGGGGCAAGGGACGAGCAGTACTTC.

The V and J genes are TRBV28 and TRBJ2-7; possible D gene TRBD1, 5 bases. Looked up from germline, CDR1 is MDHEN and CDR2 is SYDVKM. V was cut by 5 bases and J by 4 bases, with 15 bases left in between. This CDR3 is built from 14 residues. CDR3 sequence (DNA): TGTGCCAGCAGTGAGTCCGCAGGGTCTTACGAGCAGTACTTC. This gives the protein CASSESAGSYEQYF.

This rearrangement joins TRBV5-4 to TRBJ2-3; tentative D call: TRBD1 (6 bases). Germline V CDR1 and CDR2: SGHNT, YYREEE (reference sequence). Trimming removed 4 bases at V and 0 bases at J, with 12 bases between. There are 15 residues in the CDR3. CDR3 region: CASSGGGASTDTQYF. The DNA of the CDR3 is TGTGCCAGCAGCGGGGGCGGAGCTAGCACAGATACGCAGTATTTT. Filled out from reference TRBV5-4 and TRBJ2-3, the complete variable domain reads ETGVTQSPTHLIKTRGQQVTLRCSSQSGHNTVSWYQQALGQGPQFIFQYYREEENGRGNFPPRFSGLQFPNYSSELNVNALELDDSALYLCASSGGGASTDTQYFGPGTRLTVL.

This rearrangement joins TRBV11-2 to TRBJ1-1, with TRBD1 matching over 9 bases. Per germline, CDR1 SGHAT and CDR2 FQNNGV. The CDR3 contains 19 residues. Germline trimming cut 5 bases from V and 2 bases from J; bases unmatched to any gene: 18. The CDR3 DNA sequence: TGTGCCAGCAGCCCATTCGTGGCTTCCGGACAGGGGCTAAACACTGAAGCTTTCTTT. It codes for CASSPFVASGQGLNTEAFF.

The chain carries TRBV7-3 and TRBJ2-1; D unresolved. CDR3 size: 13 residues. Trimming cost V 2 bases and J 4 bases, with 6 bases left between them. The germline CDR1 and CDR2 sequences are SGHTA and FQGTGA. As DNA, the CDR3 is TGTGCCAGCAGCTTAGGCAGATACAATGAGCAGTTCTTC. This gives the protein CASSLGRYNEQFF.

V is TRBV2 and J is TRBJ1-5, with D possibly TRBD1 on 5 matching bases. There are 15 residues in the CDR3. The germline V gene has CDR1 SNHLY and CDR2 FYNNEI. Trimming took off 4 bases at V and 0 bases at J, with 10 bases between the two ends. The CDR3 here is CASSGWGDSNQPQHF. In DNA, the CDR3 is TGTGCCAGCAGTGGTTGGGGCGATAGCAATCAGCCCCAGCATTTT. Complete variable domain (other parts from reference TRBV2 and TRBJ1-5): EPEVTQTPSHQVTQMGQEVILRCVPISNHLYFYWYRQILGQKVEFLVSFYNNEISEKSEIFDDQFSVERPDGSNFTLKIRSTKLEDSAMYFCASSGWGDSNQPQHFGDGTRLSIL.

The V gene is TRBV18, the J gene TRBJ2-2, with TRBD2 as a possible D gene (5 bases). With 2 bases removed from V and 5 bases from J, the gap between germline ends came to 9 bases. Germline V lookup: CDR1 KGHSH, CDR2 LQKENI. The CDR3 length is 14 residues. The CDR3 is CASSPIEGTGELFF. DNA for the CDR3: TGTGCCAGCTCACCAATCGAGGGAACCGGGGAGCTGTTTTTT.

The chain joins TRBV5-6 to TRBJ2-7; TRBD1 agrees at 11 bases. The CDR3 extends over 15 amino acids. Trimming took 2 bases from V and 4 from J; bases not matched to a gene: 5. Germline V lookup: CDR1 SGHDT, CDR2 YYEEEE. CDR3 DNA sequence: TGTGCCAGCAGCTTAATCGGGACAGGGGGGTACGAGCAGTACTTC. Its protein is CASSLIGTGGYEQYF.

This rearrangement joins TRBV3-1 (or the pseudogene TRBV3-2) to TRBJ2-5, with D tentatively TRBD2 (5 bases). Germline-derived CDR1 and CDR2 are LGHDT and YNNKEL (reference sequence). V was cut by 0 bases and J by 7 bases, with 12 bases left in between. The CDR3 has 14 residues. This CDR3 is CASSQERGIGTQYF. The CDR3 DNA sequence: TGTGCCAGCAGCCAAGAGAGAGGGATAGGGACCCAGTACTTC.